This T cell receptor beta chain was retrieved from a study of CD8 T cells in Susac syndrome. TCR beta sequencing covered blood CD8+ and CD4+ T cells. Matched for age and sex, the controls were healthy donors. Through negative isolation, CD4+ and CD8+ T cells were obtained, while TEMRA cells were enriched using FACS. Germline V CDR1 and CDR2: SQVTM, ANQGSEA. This CDR3 contains 14 residues. The V end lost 6 bases, the J end lost 1 base, and 15 bases lay between the germline ends. The RNA input was roughly 0.45 to 1 ug, and it was reverse transcribed with random hexamers. The immunoSEQ assay covered 54 Vbeta and 13 Jbeta segments for CDR3. TCRdb itself ran the immunoSEQ multiplex PCR reads through MiXCR, one entry per CDR3 protein. Of fewer than 150,000 distinct CDR3 sequences listed, roughly 96% are singletons.

The chain joins TRBV29-1 to TRBJ1-1, with D unresolved. The receptor comes from a human donor in good health. Sequencing was done on a sample of CD4+ T cells from PBMCs. The CDR3 region has the DNA TGCAGCGTGCCCCGCCACCGTACGAACACTGAAGCTTTCTTT. Its translation is CSVPRHRTNTEAFF.